The source of this T cell receptor beta chain is a study of cytomegalovirus exposure and HLA in healthy donors. Per germline, CDR1 SQVTM and CDR2 ANQGSEA. The length of the CDR3 is 13 residues. The V gene end was trimmed by 2 bases and the J gene end by 3 bases; junction bases not matched to a gene: 1. As concerns this clone: Its specificity is unknown.

Whole-study results and caveats: Sequencing depth roughly uniform across donors was assumed in presence/absence analyses. In a later analysis, several top co-occurrence clusters appeared linked to parvovirus B19, influenza, CMV and Epstein-Barr virus.

The PCR ran on 60 Vbeta and 13 Jbeta primers. Some clones are missing from TCRdb's copy, which holds only in-frame ones; the method was immunoSEQ multiplex PCR. The table shows 150,000 to 200,000 clones, with 76% occurring only once. Input material: PBMCs. The chain has TRBV29-1 and TRBJ1-2; the match to TRBD1 covers 9 bases. This TCR derives from a male donor in good health and CMV-seronegative. The CDR3 loop is CSVETGGHYGYTF. CDR3 sequence (DNA): TGCAGCGTTGAAACAGGGGGCCACTATGGCTACACCTTC. Together with reference TRBV29-1 and TRBJ1-2, the CDR3 gives the full variable domain: SAVISQKPSRDICQRGTSLTIQCQVDSQVTMMFWYRQQPGQSLTLIATANQGSEATYESGFVIDKFPISRPNLTFSTLTVSNMSPEDSSIYLCSVETGGHYGYTFGSGTRLTVV.